This TCR beta chain originates from a study of cytomegalovirus exposure and HLA in healthy donors. Regarding the study as a whole: A later analysis found common viral pathogens apparently linked to several of the most significant clusters.

Comments on this clone: Antigen: not known.

Primers for the PCR totalled 60 Vbeta and 13 Jbeta. Clones were read by immunoSEQ multiplex PCR, and TCRdb kept only the in-frame ones, dropping some. The sample records about 160,000 clones, approximately 80% being singletons. Looked up from germline, CDR1 is SGHVS and CDR2 is FQNEAQ. V gave up 5 bases and J gave up 0 bases; unmatched junction bases: 8. There are 18 residues in the CDR3. The specimen sequenced was PBMCs. The sequence was obtained from a male donor in good health and CMV-seropositive. The rearrangement uses TRBV7-8 and TRBJ2-6; the match to TRBD1 covers 9 bases. The CDR3 reads CASSQRDRALSGANVLTF. The CDR3 DNA is TGTGCCAGCAGCCAACGGGACAGGGCTCTCTCTGGGGCCAACGTCCTGACTTTC.